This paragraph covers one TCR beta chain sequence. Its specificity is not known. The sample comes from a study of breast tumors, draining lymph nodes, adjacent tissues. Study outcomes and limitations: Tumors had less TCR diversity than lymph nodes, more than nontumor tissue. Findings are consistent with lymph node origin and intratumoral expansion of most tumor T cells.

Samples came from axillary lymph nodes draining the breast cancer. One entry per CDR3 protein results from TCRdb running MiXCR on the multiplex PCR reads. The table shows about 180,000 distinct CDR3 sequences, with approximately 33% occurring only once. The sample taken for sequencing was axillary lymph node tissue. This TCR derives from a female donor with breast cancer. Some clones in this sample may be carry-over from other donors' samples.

The CDR3 loop is CATSWSRTGRFYEQYV. CDR3 in DNA: TGTGCCACCAGTTGGTCCAGGACAGGACGATTCTACGAGCAGTACGTC. V gene TRBV24-1 combines with J gene TRBJ2-7; 7 bases fit TRBD1. The CDR3 sequence is 16 residues long. V dropped 6 bases and J dropped 3; count of bases not matched to a gene: 13. Germline CDR1 KGHDR, CDR2 SFDVKD.